These 21 T cell receptor beta chains were sequenced from one sample in a study of CD8 T cells in Susac syndrome. Random hexamers were used to reverse transcribe the RNA input (0.5 to 1 ug). Each CDR3 protein is one row after TCRdb ran MiXCR on the immunoSEQ multiplex PCR reads. The data contain 110,000 to 150,000 distinct CDR3 sequences, under 97% of them singletons. The sample taken for sequencing was CD4+ T cells from PBMCs. The receptors here all came from a human donor with Susac syndrome.

The chain has TRBV2 and TRBJ1-5, with 7 bases matching TRBD1. The V segment lost 8 bases and the J segment 4 bases; nucleotides outside the gene matches: 5. The CDR3 runs 13 residues. Germline CDR1 reads SNHLY; CDR2 reads FYNNEI. The CDR3 nucleotides read TGTGCCAGCCAACCGGGACAGAATCAGCCCCAGCATTTT. It codes for CASQPGQNQPQHF.

The chain has TRBV20-1 and TRBJ2-3; D gene unclear. Germline V gene data show CDR1 as DFQATT and CDR2 as SNEGSKA (reference sequence). The CDR3 sequence is 11 residues long. The germline V and J ends were trimmed by 3 bases and 5 bases, with 6 bases remaining between them. CDR3 DNA: TGCAGTGCTAGGAGTGGAGATACGCAGTATTTT. Translating gives CSARSGDTQYF.

CDR3 nucleotides: TGTGCCAGCAGAGGGGCTGAGTTGAACATTCAGTACTTC. Translated, it gives CASRGAELNIQYF. The chain couples TRBV27 to TRBJ2-4; TRBD1 is a possible D gene (5 bases). The CDR3 covers 13 residues. V dropped 6 bases and J dropped 7 bases, with 13 bases sitting between them. Germline assignment: CDR1 MNHEY and CDR2 SMNVEV (reference sequence).

The V and J genes are TRBV20-1 and TRBJ1-2; D is uncertain. V lost 3 bases and J 1 base, leaving 12 bases between the germline ends. Germline CDR1 and CDR2: DFQATT and SNEGSKA (reference sequence). This CDR3 has 14 residues. The CDR3 DNA is TGCAGTGCTAGCCGGTCAGACCGTAACTATGGCTACACCTTC. Its protein is CSASRSDRNYGYTF.

This clonotype was seen just once. V is TRBV28 and J is TRBJ1-1; a possible D gene is TRBD1 (6 bases). Trimming stripped 2 bases from V and 11 bases from J, with 12 bases between. The CDR3 runs 12 residues. Germline V gene lookup returns CDR1 MDHEN and CDR2 SYDVKM. CDR3 residues: CASSLGGLGAFF. CDR3 nucleotide sequence: TGTGCCAGCAGTTTAGGGGGCCTGGGGGCTTTCTTT.

This chain uses TRBV6-1 with TRBJ2-5, with D hard to call. The germline gives CDR1 MNHNS, CDR2 SASEGT. Trimming took 5 bases from V and 5 from J, leaving 6 bases between them. This CDR3 spans 11 amino acids. The DNA of the CDR3 is TGTGCCAGCAGTCCCCATGAGACCCAGTACTTC. It yields the protein CASSPHETQYF.

On this clonotype: One end of the junction is discordant with germline, which a read error may explain. The CDR3 sequence is CASSFIGTPNQQFF. In DNA, the CDR3 is TGTGCCAGCAGTTTCATCGGGACTCCCAATCAGCAGTTCTTC. This chain connects TRBV6-2 or TRBV6-3 to TRBJ2-1; maybe TRBD2 (6 bases). This CDR3 contains 14 residues. Looked up from germline, CDR1 is MNHEY and CDR2 is SVGEGT.

The CDR3 protein is CASSQGGLNTGELFF. CDR3 bases: TGTGCCAGCAGCCAAGGGGGGTTGAACACCGGGGAGCTGTTTTTT. The gene calls are TRBV3-1 and TRBJ2-2, with D tentatively TRBD1 or TRBD2 (5 bases each). This CDR3 contains 15 residues. V was clipped by 1 base and J by 1 base, with 7 bases between them. From germline, CDR1 is LGHDT and CDR2 YNNKEL (reference sequence).

The chain links TRBV20-1 to TRBJ1-2; TRBD1 agrees at 9 bases. CDR1 is DFQATT and CDR2 is SNEGSKA in the germline V gene (reference sequence). This CDR3 region has 15 residues. Losses at the gene ends were 6 bases for V and 1 base for J; bases not matched to a gene: 9. CDR3 coding DNA: TGCAGTGCACTTGAGACAGGGGGGCGTAACTATGGCTACACCTTC. Translating it yields CSALETGGRNYGYTF.

This chain uses TRBV4-1 with TRBJ2-3; tentatively, D is TRBD1 or TRBD2 (6 bases each). CDR1 and CDR2 from the germline V gene are MGHRA and YSYEKL. This CDR3 region has 13 residues. V dropped 0 bases and J dropped 15 bases, with 16 bases sitting between them. CDR3 coding DNA: TGCGCCAGCAGCCAAGATCGGAGGGGGGTCCAATATTTT. It encodes CASSQDRRGVQYF.

The chain has TRBV18 and TRBJ2-7; D not resolved. V lost 3 bases and J lost 2, with 8 bases in between. This CDR3 has 13 amino acids. From germline, CDR1 is KGHSH and CDR2 LQKENI. Written as DNA, the CDR3 is TGTGCCAGCTCACCTCCCGGGCCCTACGAGCAGTACTTC. It codes for CASSPPGPYEQYF.

Only one count was recorded for this clonotype. The V gene is TRBV27, the J gene TRBJ2-1; D is undetermined. Germline loops: CDR1 MNHEY, CDR2 SMNVEV (reference sequence). Trimming stripped 7 bases from V and 1 base from J, with 17 bases between. CDR3 length: 16 residues. The CDR3 reads CASTFRFRKSYNEQFF. Written as DNA, the CDR3 is TGTGCCAGCACCTTTAGGTTCCGGAAGTCCTACAATGAGCAGTTCTTC.

This chain joins TRBV11-2 and TRBJ2-3, with 7 positions matching TRBD2. Germline V CDR1 and CDR2: SGHAT, FQNNGV. The J segment lost 4 bases and the V segment lost 5 bases, leaving 9 bases of the junction unmatched. There are 15 residues in the CDR3. CDR3 nucleotide sequence: TGTGCCAGCAGCCTCCGGGGGAGCGGGGCAGATACGCAGTATTTT. As protein: CASSLRGSGADTQYF.

V is TRBV3-1 and J is TRBJ1-1; TRBD1 might be the D (5 bases). V was trimmed by 4 bases and J by 1 base, leaving 16 bases between them. The germline CDR1 and CDR2 sequences are LGHDT and YNNKEL (reference sequence). The CDR3 spans 16 residues. The CDR3 sequence is CASSPRGTYPNTEAFF. Written as DNA, the CDR3 is TGTGCCAGCAGCCCCCGGGGGACGTACCCGAACACTGAAGCTTTCTTT.

This clonotype was seen only once. The gene calls are TRBV20-1 and TRBJ2-1, with a weak D call TRBD1 (5 bases). The CDR3 sequence is 11 residues long. Germline V gene lookup returns CDR1 DFQATT and CDR2 SNEGSKA (reference sequence). CDR3 nucleotide sequence: TGCAAGGCCGACAGACCCAATGAGCAGTTCTTC. Its translation is CKADRPNEQFF.

This chain joins TRBV6-6 and TRBJ2-2; D perhaps matches TRBD1 (6 bases). CDR3 length: 13 residues. The germline V and J ends were trimmed by 2 bases and 6 bases, with 7 bases remaining between them. From germline, CDR1 is MNHNY and CDR2 SVGAGI (reference sequence). CDR3 amino acids: CASSYGTSGELFF. The CDR3 region has the DNA TGTGCCAGCAGTTACGGGACATCCGGGGAGCTGTTTTTT.

V and J are TRBV13 and TRBJ2-6, with D unresolved. This CDR3 spans 18 amino acids. Trimming pared 2 bases from V and 0 bases from J, leaving 14 bases between. CDR1 is PRHDT, CDR2 FYEKMQ, per germline (reference sequence). The DNA for the CDR3 is TGTGCCAGCAGCTTATATCGCTTCCAAAACTCTGGGGCCAACGTCCTGACTTTC. This sequence encodes CASSLYRFQNSGANVLTF.

V is TRBV7-9 and J is TRBJ1-2; a weak D match, TRBD1 (5 bases). V dropped 5 bases and J dropped 1 base, with 14 bases sitting between them. The CDR3 extends over 15 amino acids. Germline V gene sequence: CDR1 SEHNR, CDR2 FQNEAQ (reference sequence). The CDR3 DNA sequence: TGTGCCAGCAGCCTACCGAACGGGGGTAACTATGGCTACACCTTC. This codes for CASSLPNGGNYGYTF.

V and J are TRBV27 and TRBJ2-2, with D perhaps matching TRBD1 (5 bases). Trimming removed 7 bases from V and 5 bases from J, with 17 bases in between. The CDR3 has 15 residues. Germline CDR1 and CDR2: MNHEY and SMNVEV (reference sequence). The CDR3 spells CASKSQGIWTGELFF. The CDR3 nucleotides read TGTGCCAGCAAGTCCCAGGGTATATGGACCGGGGAGCTGTTTTTT.

J is TRBJ2-7 and V is TRBV5-4; 7 bases fit TRBD1. V lost 4 bases, J lost 1 base, and 5 bases stayed unmatched. Germline CDR1 and CDR2: SGHNT and YYREEE (reference sequence). The CDR3 is 14 amino acids. CDR3 bases: TGTGCCAGCAGCCTTCGGACAGGTTCCTACGAGCAGTACTTC. It encodes CASSLRTGSYEQYF.

This chain links TRBV12-3 or TRBV12-4 with TRBJ2-1, with a weak D call TRBD1 (5 bases). CDR3 size: 15 residues. Trimming took off 6 bases at V and 2 bases at J, with 14 bases between the two ends. The DNA for the CDR3 is TGTGCCAGCAGCCCGGTCAGGGCCACCTACAATGAGCAGTTCTTC. Translated, it gives CASSPVRATYNEQFF.